This T cell receptor beta chain is drawn from a study of CD8+ T cells in alopecia areata. The wider study: Treated patients took oral tofacitinib at 5 to 10 mg twice daily. The study's findings and limits: Besides other cells, scalp samples also yield sequences of resident alphabeta T cells from normal skin.

Germline CDR1 reads SGDLS; CDR2 reads YYNGEE. V lost 0 bases to trimming and J lost 7 bases, with 10 bases between them. The CDR3 covers 14 residues. Worth noting for this clone: Its specificity is not known.

As the sequencing template, cDNA was produced by extracting RNA and reverse transcribing it. Assay used: immunoSEQ multiplex PCR; TCRdb lists only in-frame clones, some missing. The sample includes around 140,000 clones, over 70% seen only once; the top ten take more than 12%. The chain has TRBV9 and TRBJ2-2; TRBD1 might be the D (5 bases). The receptor comes from a human donor with alopecia areata. The sequenced sample was CD8+ T cells sorted from blood, obtained at week 0. CDR3 DNA sequence: TGTGCCAGCAGCGTAGGACAGCGCTACGGGGAGCTGTTTTTT. Amino acids: CASSVGQRYGELFF.